This T cell receptor beta chain appears in the sequencing data of a study of control samples from healthy donors and cancer patients. Libraries were prepared by immunoSEQ multiplex PCR; TCRdb keeps only in-frame clonotypes and omits some of them. The sample has tens of thousands of clones; roughly 90% are singletons. The V end was cut by 3 bases, the J end by 4 bases, with 11 bases between. This CDR3 has 14 residues. Germline values: CDR1 SGDLS, CDR2 YYNGEE. The sequence was collected from a woman between 50 and 59 years old in good health. Sequenced sample: blood. V usage is TRBV9 and J usage is TRBJ1-5; possible D gene TRBD1, 5 bases. The CDR3 nucleotides are TGTGCCAGCAGCGAGTCGGGGGGAAATCAGCCCCAGCATTTT. As protein: CASSESGGNQPQHF.